One sample yielded the 27 T cell receptor beta chains listed below, sequenced in a study of blood T cell repertoires in COVID-19. Profiled with immunoSEQ multiplex PCR; TCRdb holds only in-frame clones, not every one. The sample shows 85,000 to 100,000 clones, 79% of them seen only once. The source material was peripheral blood. These receptors came from a woman aged 80 or older with active or convalescent COVID-19.

Only a few counts were recorded for this clone. This sequence joins TRBV5-4 and TRBJ2-7, with 9 bases identical to TRBD2. CDR1 is SGHNT, CDR2 YYREEE, per germline (reference sequence). With V trimmed by 3 bases and J by 3 bases, 7 bases remained unmatched. There are 15 residues in the CDR3. DNA for the CDR3: TGTGCCAGCAGCTCCCCCGGGACTAGCATCTACGAGCAGTACTTC. It translates to CASSSPGTSIYEQYF.

As concerns this clone: This sample includes further DNA sequences coding for the same CDR3. This chain connects TRBV29-1 to TRBJ2-7; 10 nucleotides match TRBD1. The CDR3 covers 13 residues. J was trimmed by 2 bases and V by 3 bases; bases with no gene match: 1. Looked up from germline, CDR1 is SQVTM and CDR2 is ANQGSEA. CDR3 region: CSVEGTGAYEQYF. In nucleotides, the CDR3 is TGCAGCGTTGAGGGGACAGGGGCCTACGAGCAGTACTTC.

This chain links TRBV24-1 with TRBJ2-3; TRBD2 is a possible D gene (6 bases). CDR1 is KGHDR and CDR2 is SFDVKD in the germline V gene. The CDR3 covers 13 residues. V lost 1 base, J lost 8 bases, and 9 bases lay in between. CDR3 protein: CATSDFEGGTQYF. The CDR3 DNA follows: TGTGCCACCAGTGATTTTGAGGGAGGTACGCAGTATTTT.

The rearrangement joins TRBV7-2 to TRBJ2-7; TRBD1 aligns across 10 bases. The V segment lost 4 bases and the J segment 9 bases; nucleotides outside the gene matches: 6. The CDR3 is made up of 13 amino acids. Germline CDR1 SGHTA, CDR2 FQGNSA. The CDR3: CASSSGTGDPQYF. The CDR3 nucleotides are TGTGCCAGCAGCTCGGGGACAGGGGACCCGCAGTACTTC.

The rearrangement joins TRBV5-8 to TRBJ2-7; 7 bases map to TRBD2. Trimming took 4 bases from V and 2 from J; bases not matched to a gene: 9. Per germline, CDR1 SGHTS and CDR2 YDEGEE. The CDR3 is 15 amino acids. The CDR3 loop is CASSPGASGPYEQYF. The CDR3 coding sequence is TGTGCCAGCAGCCCCGGGGCTAGCGGTCCCTACGAGCAGTACTTC. Complete variable domain (other parts from reference TRBV5-8 and TRBJ2-7): EAGVTQSPTHLIKTRGQQATLRCSPISGHTSVYWYQQALGLGLQFLLWYDEGEERNRGNFPPRFSGRQFPNYSSELNVNALELEDSALYLCASSPGASGPYEQYFGPGTRLTVT.

This chain connects TRBV7-8 to TRBJ2-3; a weak D match, TRBD2 (5 bases). Trimming left V 5 bases short and J 1 base short, with 16 bases between. Germline-derived CDR1 and CDR2 are SGHVS and FQNEAQ. This CDR3 region has 16 residues. The CDR3 DNA follows: TGTGCCAGCAGCCGAAGGAGGACGGAAGGCACAGATACGCAGTATTTT. Translating it yields CASSRRRTEGTDTQYF.

This clone occurred a few times. This chain connects TRBV19 to TRBJ1-3; D gene ambiguous. The germline gives CDR1 LNHDA, CDR2 SQIVND (reference sequence). Trimming took off 7 bases at V and 4 bases at J, with 14 bases between the two ends. CDR3 size: 14 residues. Here the CDR3 DNA reads TGTGCCAGTAATCAGAGGTCTTACGGAAACACCATATATTTT. Translating gives CASNQRSYGNTIYF.

There are a few counts of this clone. The chain couples TRBV7-3 to TRBJ2-1; a weak D match, TRBD2 (6 bases). The germline gives CDR1 SGHTA, CDR2 FQGTGA. The CDR3 covers 14 residues. V lost 1 base, J lost 4 bases, and 8 bases lay in between. CDR3: CASSLNGGYNEQFF. The CDR3 DNA reads as TGTGCCAGCAGCTTAAACGGGGGTTACAATGAGCAGTTCTTC.

This clone has only one observation. The rearrangement joins TRBV19 to TRBJ2-4; TRBD1 aligns across 7 bases. V was pared by 4 bases and J by 7 bases, with 4 bases of the junction left unmatched. The CDR3 covers 13 residues. Germline CDR1 and CDR2: LNHDA and SQIVND (reference sequence). The chain's CDR3 is CASSKTGENIQYF. In DNA, the CDR3 is TGTGCCAGTAGTAAAACAGGGGAGAACATTCAGTACTTC.

The V and J genes are TRBV7-8 and TRBJ2-5; 7 positions agree with TRBD1. CDR1 is SGHVS and CDR2 is FQNEAQ in the germline V gene. This CDR3 spans 14 amino acids. The V gene end was trimmed by 3 bases and the J gene end by 2 bases; junction bases not matched to a gene: 3. The CDR3 nucleotides read TGTGCCAGCAGCTTTCGGGACAGACAAGAGACCCAGTACTTC. Translating it yields CASSFRDRQETQYF.

This chain connects TRBV2 to TRBJ2-7, with TRBD1 as a possible D gene (5 bases). The length of the CDR3 is 13 residues. V gave up 8 bases and J gave up 6 bases, with 17 bases separating them. The germline gives CDR1 SNHLY, CDR2 FYNNEI. DNA for the CDR3: TGTGCCAGCGCCCGGGCAGGGATGGGCGAGCAGTACTTC. This gives the protein CASARAGMGEQYF.

This chain links TRBV20-1 with TRBJ2-5; 7 nucleotides line up with TRBD1. The CDR3 spans 14 residues. Germline loops: CDR1 DFQATT, CDR2 SNEGSKA (reference sequence). V shed 3 bases, J shed 2 bases, and the junction held 6 bases outside the gene matches. CDR3 amino acids: CSASTTGRQETQYF. CDR3 DNA: TGCAGTGCTAGTACGACAGGGAGACAAGAGACCCAGTACTTC.

The chain employs TRBV11-2 and TRBJ2-2, with D maybe TRBD1 (6 bases). V was shortened by 0 bases and J by 2 bases, with 13 bases between the two germline ends. The germline V gene encodes CDR1 SGHAT and CDR2 FQNNGV. The CDR3 length is 17 residues. CDR3 nucleotides: TGTGCCAGCAGCTTAGAAGTAACAGGGCTCAACACCGGGGAGCTGTTTTTT. Its protein is CASSLEVTGLNTGELFF.

This chain joins TRBV21-1 and TRBJ1-1; TRBD1, the D gene given by the table, was not confirmed from the DNA. TRBV21-1 is flagged as a pseudogene. CDR3 length: 19 amino acids. The CDR3 sequence is CASSLEGQGACLRNTEAFF. In DNA, the CDR3 is TGTGCCAGCAGCCTAGAAGGACAGGGGGCTTGCTTACGGAACACTGAAGCTTTCTTT.

This clone showed up just once. J is TRBJ2-4 and V is TRBV5-6; 12 bases align to TRBD2. This CDR3 has 16 residues. Germline-derived CDR1 and CDR2 are SGHDT and YYEEEE. Trimming cost V 4 bases and J 7 bases; bases outside gene matches: 9. Written as DNA, the CDR3 is TGTGCCAGCAGCGGGGGACTAGCGGGCGGAGGGAACATTCAGTACTTC. The encoded protein is CASSGGLAGGGNIQYF.

The chain is built from TRBV28 and TRBJ1-2; maybe TRBD1 (5 bases). Germline values: CDR1 MDHEN, CDR2 SYDVKM. V lost 5 bases and J 3 bases, leaving 13 bases between the germline ends. The CDR3 runs to 14 residues. CDR3 sequence: CASSPVGGYYGYTF. The DNA of the CDR3 is TGTGCCAGCAGTCCCGTCGGGGGTTACTATGGCTACACCTTC.

This sequence joins TRBV11-2 and TRBJ2-1, with D perhaps TRBD2 (6 bases). V gave up 5 bases and J gave up 6 bases, with 17 bases separating them. Germline CDR1 is SGHAT and CDR2 is FQNNGV. There are 15 residues in the CDR3. This CDR3 is CASSGGDYLFNEQFF. The DNA of the CDR3 is TGTGCCAGCAGCGGAGGGGATTATCTTTTCAATGAGCAGTTCTTC. The variable domain in full, completed from reference TRBV11-2 and TRBJ2-1, reads EAGVAQSPRYKIIEKRQSVAFWCNPISGHATLYWYQQILGQGPKLLIQFQNNGVVDDSQLPKDRFSAERLKGVDSTLKIQPAKLEDSAVYLCASSGGDYLFNEQFFGPGTRLTVL.

The gene calls are TRBV15 and TRBJ2-7, with 10 nucleotides matching TRBD1. The ends lost 3 bases at V and 6 bases at J; junction bases unmatched: 5. Germline CDR1 is LNHNV and CDR2 is YYDKDF (reference sequence). CDR3 size: 14 residues. CDR3 sequence: CATSRTGGEVEQYF. For the CDR3, the DNA is TGTGCCACCAGCAGGACAGGGGGCGAGGTCGAGCAGTACTTC. The full variable domain, its missing parts supplied by reference TRBV15 and TRBJ2-7, is DAMVIQNPRYQVTQFGKPVTLSCSQTLNHNVMYWYQQKSSQAPKLLFHYYDKDFNNEADTPDNFQSRRPNTSFCFLDIRSPGLGDTAMYLCATSRTGGEVEQYFGPGTRLTVT.

DNA for the CDR3: TGTGCCATCAGTTTAGCGGGAGCATTAGAGACCCAGTACTTC. Translating gives CAISLAGALETQYF. This chain uses TRBV10-3 with TRBJ2-5; TRBD2 matches 9 bases. The length of the CDR3 is 14 residues. Unmatched junction bases numbered 5, after V lost 5 bases and J lost 4 bases. Germline V gene data show CDR1 as ENHRY and CDR2 as SYGVKD.

The chain has TRBV28 and TRBJ1-2; no clear D. Germline CDR1 and CDR2: MDHEN and SYDVKM. CDR3 size: 12 residues. V lost 4 bases to trimming and J lost 0 bases, with 3 bases between them. This chain's CDR3 is CASSSTNYGYTF. DNA for the CDR3: TGTGCCAGCAGTTCCACTAACTATGGCTACACCTTC.

The V and J genes are TRBV24-1 and TRBJ2-2; 8 positions agree with TRBD1. Germline assignment: CDR1 KGHDR and CDR2 SFDVKD. V lost 2 bases to trimming and J lost 7 bases; unmatched junction nucleotides: 5. CDR3 length: 15 amino acids. Here the CDR3 DNA reads TGTGCCACCAGTGATTCCAGGGGGCTAAGCGGGGAGCTGTTTTTT. It codes for CATSDSRGLSGELFF.

This chain connects TRBV5-1 to TRBJ2-5; 10 bases match TRBD2. Trimming cost V 4 bases and J 3 bases; bases outside gene matches: 12. The CDR3 length is 17 residues. Germline V gives CDR1 SGHRS, CDR2 YFSETQ. The CDR3 spells CASSRSPSGSFKETQYF. The DNA for the CDR3 is TGCGCCAGCAGCCGTTCGCCTAGCGGGAGTTTCAAAGAGACCCAGTACTTC.

The chain employs TRBV28 and TRBJ2-3; 11 nucleotides agree with TRBD1. Germline-derived CDR1 and CDR2 are MDHEN and SYDVKM. The CDR3 is made up of 17 amino acids. V lost 7 bases to trimming and J lost 6 bases; unmatched junction nucleotides: 15. The CDR3 DNA reads TGTGCCAGCAATCTTTTCGGGGACAGGGGGAAAAGGGATACGCAGTATTTT. This gives the protein CASNLFGDRGKRDTQYF.

The V gene is TRBV4-2, the J gene TRBJ2-1, with 7 bases aligning to TRBD2. Germline CDR1 is LGHNA and CDR2 is YNFKEQ. The CDR3 covers 15 residues. The junction had 4 bases not matched to a gene; V was cut back by 5 bases and J by 0 bases. CDR3 residues: CASSWDYFSYNEQFF. The CDR3 DNA reads TGTGCCAGCAGCTGGGACTATTTCTCCTACAATGAGCAGTTCTTC.

In the case of this clone: The junction shows a germline mismatch at one end, possibly a read error. This rearrangement joins TRBV5-1 to TRBJ2-7, with 8 bases aligning to TRBD1. In germline, CDR1 is SGHRS, CDR2 YFSETQ. This CDR3 is built from 14 residues. The CDR3 loop is CASSTGQVPYEQYF. CDR3 sequence (DNA): TGTGCCAGCAGCACGGGACAGGTTCCCTACGAGCAGTACTTC.

This clone was seen a few times. The V call is TRBV6-5, the J call TRBJ1-2, with TRBD1 identical over 11 bases. V was pared by 7 bases and J by 7 bases, with 8 bases of the junction left unmatched. CDR3 length: 14 residues. Germline CDR1 MNHEY, CDR2 SVGAGI. The DNA for the CDR3 is TGTGCCAGCAACCCGGACAGGGGGCGGGGTGGCTACACCTTC. Its protein is CASNPDRGRGGYTF.

The chain carries TRBV12-5 and TRBJ2-5; the D gene is possibly TRBD2 (7 bases). The V and J ends lost 2 bases and 7 bases respectively, with 11 bases between them. CDR3 length: 13 residues. Germline V gene sequence: CDR1 LGHNT, CDR2 FRNRAP. The CDR3 protein is CASGLSGEGTQYF. CDR3 nucleotide sequence: TGTGCTAGTGGTTTGTCAGGGGAGGGGACCCAGTACTTC.